This T cell receptor (beta chain) is from a study of T cells expressing NK-cell markers (dated by TCRdb to 2019 to 2021). For the wider study: About eight donors provided sorted CD3+CD56+NKG2C+, CD3+CD56+NKG2C- and CD3+CD56-NKG2C+ T-cell subsets, whose TCR beta-chain repertoires were profiled. Seven of the eight sequenced donors were HCMV-seropositive and one was HCMV-seronegative. The eight sequenced donors were randomly selected healthy volunteers, three men and five women. Sequencing of the libraries produced 2 x 150 bp reads on Illumina HiSeq 2000/2500, MiSeq or NextSeq.

Points the paper makes about the study in general: In several donors, the dominant CD3+CD56+NKG2C+ clonotypes were among the top 10 CD8+ clonotypes and accounted for about 1.0-7.5% of CD8+ T cells. Those dominant clonotypes were again the most abundant among CD3+CD56-NKG2C+ cells in four donors, at about 28.3-60.1%. Whether the expanded NKG2C-expressing T cell clones were specific for HCMV antigens remained unclear.

Data came from an Illumina HiSeq 2000. The TCR beta cDNA libraries were made using 5'RACE template switching, a step that added both a universal primer site and unique molecular identifiers. cDNA synthesis was primed from the TCR beta constant segment and was followed by two successive PCR amplification steps. The source study handled its data this way. MIGEC was used to demultiplex reads and group the reads by UMI, and MiTCR was used to assemble and quantify clonotypes. To exclude erroneous sequences, any TCR cDNA sequence not supported by at least two reads was discarded. The tcR package was used for downstream repertoire analysis, and clonotypes were matched across fractions by CDR3 nucleotide sequence plus V segment. VDJmatch was used to annotate antigen specificity against VDJdb, with one amino acid substitution in CDR3 permitted. TCRdb reprocessed the reads and provides one entry for every CDR3 protein sequence; no DNA is given. The V and J calls reflect TCRdb's pipeline rather than the authors' work. The data table for this sample lists about 460,000 distinct CDR3 sequences. The ten largest clonotypes hold more than 1.4% of the sample.

HCMV-specific IgG was detected in serum with a commercial ELISA kit to determine HCMV serostatus. Ficoll density gradient centrifugation was used to isolate peripheral blood mononuclear cells from blood. CDR1 SGHRS and CDR2 YFSETQ were looked up in the germline V gene. Spanning cysteine to phenylalanine, the CDR3 consists of 17 amino acids. No DNA sequence was recorded. Regarding this clonotype: It has no known antigen specificity.

This receptor was taken from a woman between 50 and 59 years old in good health. Donor details come from another sample of the same person, matched by shared clones. The rearrangement combines TRBV5-1 with TRBJ2-1; TCRdb reports TRBD2, a call that lacks DNA to check it against. The sequenced sample consisted of blood T cells: a sorted CD56 or NKG2C T cell subset, CD4+ or CD8+ T cells, or bulk PBMC T cells (not recorded which). The CDR3 protein: CASSRRVAGGSYNEQFF.